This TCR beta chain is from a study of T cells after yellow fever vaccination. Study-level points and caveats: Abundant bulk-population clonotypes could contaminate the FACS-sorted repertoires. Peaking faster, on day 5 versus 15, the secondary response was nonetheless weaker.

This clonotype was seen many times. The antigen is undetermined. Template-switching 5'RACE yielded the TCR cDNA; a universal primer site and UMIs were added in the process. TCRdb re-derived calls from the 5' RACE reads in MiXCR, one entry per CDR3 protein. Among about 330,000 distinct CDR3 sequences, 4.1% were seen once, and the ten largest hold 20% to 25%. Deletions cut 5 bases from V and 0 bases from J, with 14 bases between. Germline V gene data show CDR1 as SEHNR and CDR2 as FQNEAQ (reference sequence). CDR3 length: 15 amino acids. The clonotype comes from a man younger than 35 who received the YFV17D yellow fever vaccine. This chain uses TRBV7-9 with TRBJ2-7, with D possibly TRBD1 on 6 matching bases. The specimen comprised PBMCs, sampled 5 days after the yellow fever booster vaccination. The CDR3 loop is CASSETGPSSYEQYF. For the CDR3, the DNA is TGTGCCAGCAGCGAGACAGGCCCGAGCTCCTACGAGCAGTACTTC.